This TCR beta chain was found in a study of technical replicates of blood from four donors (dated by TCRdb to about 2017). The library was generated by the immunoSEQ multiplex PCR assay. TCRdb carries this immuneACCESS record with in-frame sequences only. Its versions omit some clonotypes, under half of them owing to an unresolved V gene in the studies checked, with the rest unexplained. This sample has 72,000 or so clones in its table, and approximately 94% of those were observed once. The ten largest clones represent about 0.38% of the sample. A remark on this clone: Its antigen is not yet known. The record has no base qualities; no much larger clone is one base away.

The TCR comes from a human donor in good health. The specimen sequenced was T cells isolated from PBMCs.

The nucleotides read TGTGCCAGCAGTTATTTTCTCGGTGGTATAGCAGATACGCAGTATTTT. It translates as CASSYFLGGIADTQYF. The rearrangement combines TRBV6-5 with TRBJ2-3; no D segment can be confidently identified. V is shortened by 3 bases, J by 4 bases, and the region joining them spans 17 bases. The CDR3 spans 16 residues, from the cysteine through the phenylalanine. The entry retains the CDR3 DNA only, 48 bases that are in frame from base 1. For CDR1 and CDR2, the germline V gene lists MNHEY and SVGAGI.